The clone carrying this T cell receptor beta chain was recorded once. Its cognate antigen is unknown. The sample originates from a study of OX40 agonist ivuxolimab in advanced cancers. About the research overall: Every 2 weeks, patients got intravenous ivuxolimab at one of six dose levels (0.01-10 mg/kg).

Findings and caveats of the study: Low normalized clonal expansion also occurred in some nonresponding patients.

V was cut by 3 bases and J by 0 bases, with 12 bases left in between. This CDR3 has 15 amino acids. Per the germline V gene, CDR1 is SGHTA and CDR2 is FQGNSA. The method was immunoSEQ multiplex PCR; TCRdb's version includes in-frame clones alone and lacks a portion of them. The sample lists about 73,000 clones, about 86% seen once, with over 2% in the top ten. This TCR derives from an adult with an advanced solid tumor such as melanoma, head and neck, liver or kidney cancer. The chain joins TRBV7-2 to TRBJ2-7; no definite D call. The source was CD4+ or CD8+ T cells sorted from blood, collected in a trial of the OX40 agonist ivuxolimab. This CDR3 reads CASSFLGLTSYEQYF. CDR3 DNA: TGTGCCAGCAGCTTCTTGGGCCTGACCTCCTACGAGCAGTACTTC.